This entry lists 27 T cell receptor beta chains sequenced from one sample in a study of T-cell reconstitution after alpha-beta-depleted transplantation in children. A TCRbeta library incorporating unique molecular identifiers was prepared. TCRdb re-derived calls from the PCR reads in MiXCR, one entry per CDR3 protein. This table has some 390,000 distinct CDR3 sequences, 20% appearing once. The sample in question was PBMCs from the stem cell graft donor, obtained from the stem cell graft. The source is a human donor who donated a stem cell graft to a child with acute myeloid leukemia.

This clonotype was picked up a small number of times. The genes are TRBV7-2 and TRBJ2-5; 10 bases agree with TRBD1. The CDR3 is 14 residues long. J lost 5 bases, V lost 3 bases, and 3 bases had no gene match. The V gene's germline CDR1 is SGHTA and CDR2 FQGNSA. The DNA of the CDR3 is TGTGCCAGCAGCTTGACAGGGGGCAGGGAGACCCAGTACTTC. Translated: CASSLTGGRETQYF.

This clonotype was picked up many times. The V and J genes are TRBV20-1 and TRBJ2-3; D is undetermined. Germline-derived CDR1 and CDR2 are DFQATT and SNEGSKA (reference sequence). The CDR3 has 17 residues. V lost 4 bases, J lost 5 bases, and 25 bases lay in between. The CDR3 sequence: CSATSIADRGSLDTQYF. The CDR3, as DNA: TGCAGTGCTACTAGTATTGCCGACCGCGGTTCACTAGATACGCAGTATTTT.

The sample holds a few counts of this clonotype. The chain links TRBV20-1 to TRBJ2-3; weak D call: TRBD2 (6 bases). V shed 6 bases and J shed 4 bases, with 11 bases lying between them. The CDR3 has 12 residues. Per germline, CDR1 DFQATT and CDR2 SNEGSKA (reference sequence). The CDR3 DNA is TGCAGTGCGAGCCGACTAGCAGATACGCAGTATTTT. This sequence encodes CSASRLADTQYF.

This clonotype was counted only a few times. The CDR3 here is CASSYSLSGPYEQYF. As DNA, the CDR3 is TGTGCCAGCAGTTACTCGCTAAGCGGGCCCTACGAGCAGTACTTC. The chain has TRBV6-5 and TRBJ2-7; maybe TRBD2 (6 bases). V lost 0 bases and J lost 2, with 11 bases in between. This CDR3 has 15 residues. CDR1 MNHEY and CDR2 SVGAGI come from the germline V gene.

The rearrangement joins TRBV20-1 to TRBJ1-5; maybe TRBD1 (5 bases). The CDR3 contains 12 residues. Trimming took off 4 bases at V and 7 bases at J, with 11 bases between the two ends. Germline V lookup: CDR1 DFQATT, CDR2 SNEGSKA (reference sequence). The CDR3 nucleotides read TGCAGTGCTATTATGGGGCAACAGCCCCAGCATTTT. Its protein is CSAIMGQQPQHF.

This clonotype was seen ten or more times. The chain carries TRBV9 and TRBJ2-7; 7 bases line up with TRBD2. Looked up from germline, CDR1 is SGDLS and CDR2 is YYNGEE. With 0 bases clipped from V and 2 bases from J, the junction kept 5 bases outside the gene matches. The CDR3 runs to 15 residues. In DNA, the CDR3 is TGTGCCAGCAGCGTAGGGGAGGGCGGCGCCTACGAGCAGTACTTC. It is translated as CASSVGEGGAYEQYF.

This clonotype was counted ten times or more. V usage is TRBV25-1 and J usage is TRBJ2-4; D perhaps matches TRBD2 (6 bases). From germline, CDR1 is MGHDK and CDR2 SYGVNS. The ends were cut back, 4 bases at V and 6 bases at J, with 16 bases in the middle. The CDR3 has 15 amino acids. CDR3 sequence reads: CASSVGSGVINIQYF. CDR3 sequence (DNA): TGTGCCAGCAGTGTAGGGTCGGGAGTTATAAACATTCAGTACTTC.

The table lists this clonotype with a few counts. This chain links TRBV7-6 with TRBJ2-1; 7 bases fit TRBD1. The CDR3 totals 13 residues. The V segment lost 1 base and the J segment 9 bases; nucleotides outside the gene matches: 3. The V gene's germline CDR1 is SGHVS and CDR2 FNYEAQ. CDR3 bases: TGTGCCAGCAGCTTAGAGAACAGGGGTGAGCAGTTCTTC. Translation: CASSLENRGEQFF.

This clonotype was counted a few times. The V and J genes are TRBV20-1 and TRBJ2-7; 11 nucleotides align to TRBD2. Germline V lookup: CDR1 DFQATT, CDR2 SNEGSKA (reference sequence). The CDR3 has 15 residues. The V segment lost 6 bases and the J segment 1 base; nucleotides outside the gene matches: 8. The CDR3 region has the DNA TGCAGTGCCACACCGCGGACTAGCGGGTCCTACGAGCAGTACTTC. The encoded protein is CSATPRTSGSYEQYF.

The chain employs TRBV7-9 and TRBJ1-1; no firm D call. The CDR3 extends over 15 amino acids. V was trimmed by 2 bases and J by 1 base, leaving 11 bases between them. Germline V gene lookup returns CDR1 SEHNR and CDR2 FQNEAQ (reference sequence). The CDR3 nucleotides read TGTGCCAGCAGCTTATTCCCTCGGGGGAACACTGAAGCTTTCTTT. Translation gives CASSLFPRGNTEAFF.

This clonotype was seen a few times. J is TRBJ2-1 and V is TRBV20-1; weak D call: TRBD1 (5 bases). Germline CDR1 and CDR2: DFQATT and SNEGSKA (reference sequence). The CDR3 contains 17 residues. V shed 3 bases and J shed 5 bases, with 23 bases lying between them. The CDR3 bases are TGCAGTGCTAGCCTCACCACACAGGTTCGATGGAACAATGAGCAGTTCTTC. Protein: CSASLTTQVRWNNEQFF.

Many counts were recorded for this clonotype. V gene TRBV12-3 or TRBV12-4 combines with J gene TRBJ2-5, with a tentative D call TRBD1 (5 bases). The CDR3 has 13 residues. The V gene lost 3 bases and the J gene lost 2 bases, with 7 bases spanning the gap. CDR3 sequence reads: CASSLGRQETQYF. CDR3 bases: TGTGCCAGCAGTTTGGGGCGGCAAGAGACCCAGTACTTC.

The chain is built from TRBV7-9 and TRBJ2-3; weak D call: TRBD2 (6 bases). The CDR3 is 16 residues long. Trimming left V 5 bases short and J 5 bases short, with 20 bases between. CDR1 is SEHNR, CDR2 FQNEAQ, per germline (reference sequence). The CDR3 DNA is TGTGCCAGCAGCGTGGGACTCCTCCATAACGTAGATACGCAGTATTTT. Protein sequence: CASSVGLLHNVDTQYF. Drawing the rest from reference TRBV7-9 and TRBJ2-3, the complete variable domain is DTGVSQNPRHKITKRGQNVTFRCDPISEHNRLYWYRQTLGQGPEFLTYFQNEAQLEKSRLLSDRFSAERPKGSFSTLEIQRTEQGDSAMYLCASSVGLLHNVDTQYFGPGTRLTVL.

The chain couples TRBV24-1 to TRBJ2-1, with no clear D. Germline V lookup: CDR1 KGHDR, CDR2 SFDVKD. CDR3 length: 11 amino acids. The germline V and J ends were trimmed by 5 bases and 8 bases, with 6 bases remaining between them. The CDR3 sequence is CATSGVYEQFF. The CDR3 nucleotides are TGTGCCACCAGTGGGGTCTATGAGCAGTTCTTC.

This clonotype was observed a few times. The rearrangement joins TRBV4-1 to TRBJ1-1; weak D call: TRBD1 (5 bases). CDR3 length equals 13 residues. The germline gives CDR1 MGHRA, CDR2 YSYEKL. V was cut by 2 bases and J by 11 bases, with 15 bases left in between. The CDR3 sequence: CASSQNSQVRAFF. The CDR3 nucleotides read TGCGCCAGCAGCCAAAATTCACAGGTGAGGGCTTTCTTT.

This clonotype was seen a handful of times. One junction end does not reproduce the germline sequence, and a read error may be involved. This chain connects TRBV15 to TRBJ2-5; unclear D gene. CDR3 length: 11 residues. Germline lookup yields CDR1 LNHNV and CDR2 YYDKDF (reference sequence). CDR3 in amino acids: CATRREETQYF. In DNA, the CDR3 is TGTGCCACCAGGAGAGAGGAGACCCAGTACTTC.

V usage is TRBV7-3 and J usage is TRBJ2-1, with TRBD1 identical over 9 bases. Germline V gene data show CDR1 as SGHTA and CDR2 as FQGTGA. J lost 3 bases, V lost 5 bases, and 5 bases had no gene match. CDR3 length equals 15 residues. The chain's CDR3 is CASSTDRGSYNEQFF. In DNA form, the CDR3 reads TGTGCCAGCAGCACCGACAGGGGGAGCTACAATGAGCAGTTCTTC.

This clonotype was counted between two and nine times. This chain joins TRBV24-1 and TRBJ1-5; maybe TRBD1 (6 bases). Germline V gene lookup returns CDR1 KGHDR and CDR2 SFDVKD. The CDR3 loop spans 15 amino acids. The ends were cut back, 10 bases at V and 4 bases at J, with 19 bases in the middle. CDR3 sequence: CATYLGGAINQPQHF. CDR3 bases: TGTGCCACGTACCTGGGGGGGGCCATAAATCAGCCCCAGCATTTT.

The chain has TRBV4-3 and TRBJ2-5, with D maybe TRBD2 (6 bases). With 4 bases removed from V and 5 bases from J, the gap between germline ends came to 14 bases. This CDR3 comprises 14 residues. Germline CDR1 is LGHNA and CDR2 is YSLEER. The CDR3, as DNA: TGCGCCAGCAGCCCTTTCGGGGGTGTGGAGACCCAGTACTTC. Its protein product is CASSPFGGVETQYF.

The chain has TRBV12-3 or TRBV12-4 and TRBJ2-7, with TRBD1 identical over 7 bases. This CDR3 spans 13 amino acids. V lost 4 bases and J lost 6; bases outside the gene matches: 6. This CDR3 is CASSYDRVGEQYF. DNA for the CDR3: TGTGCCAGCAGTTATGACAGGGTAGGCGAGCAGTACTTC.

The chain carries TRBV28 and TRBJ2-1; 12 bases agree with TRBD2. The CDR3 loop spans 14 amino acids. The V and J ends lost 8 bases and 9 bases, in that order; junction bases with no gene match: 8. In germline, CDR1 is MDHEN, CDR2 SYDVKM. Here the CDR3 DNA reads TGTGCCAGCCGATTGACTAGCGGGAGAGGTGAGCAGTTCTTC. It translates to CASRLTSGRGEQFF. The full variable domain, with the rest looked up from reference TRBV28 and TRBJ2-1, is DVKVTQSSRYLVKRTGEKVFLECVQDMDHENMFWYRQDPGLGLRLIYFSYDVKMKEKGDIPEGYSVSREKKERFSLILESASTNQTSMYLCASRLTSGRGEQFFGPGTRLTVL.

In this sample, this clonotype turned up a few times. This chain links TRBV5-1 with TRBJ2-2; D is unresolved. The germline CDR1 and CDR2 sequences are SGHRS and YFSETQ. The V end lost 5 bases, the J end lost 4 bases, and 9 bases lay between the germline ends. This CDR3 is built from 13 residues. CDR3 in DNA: TGCGCCAGCAGACCTGACATCACCGGGGAGCTGTTTTTT. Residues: CASRPDITGELFF.

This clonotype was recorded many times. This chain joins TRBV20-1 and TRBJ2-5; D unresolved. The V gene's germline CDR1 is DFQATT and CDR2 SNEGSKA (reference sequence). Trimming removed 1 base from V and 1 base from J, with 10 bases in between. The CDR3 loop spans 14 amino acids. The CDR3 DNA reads TGCAGTGCTAGAGGTGTAGGCCTCCAAGAGACCCAGTACTTC. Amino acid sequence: CSARGVGLQETQYF.

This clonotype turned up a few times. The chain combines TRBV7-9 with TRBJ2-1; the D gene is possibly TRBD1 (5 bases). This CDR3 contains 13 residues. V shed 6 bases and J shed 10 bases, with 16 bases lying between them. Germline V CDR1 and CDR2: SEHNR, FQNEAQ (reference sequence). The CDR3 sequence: CASRQRPDIEQFF. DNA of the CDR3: TGTGCCAGCAGACAGAGGCCGGACATCGAGCAGTTCTTC. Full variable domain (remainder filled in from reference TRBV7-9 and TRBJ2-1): DTGVSQNPRHKITKRGQNVTFRCDPISEHNRLYWYRQTLGQGPEFLTYFQNEAQLEKSRLLSDRFSAERPKGSFSTLEIQRTEQGDSAMYLCASRQRPDIEQFFGPGTRLTVL.

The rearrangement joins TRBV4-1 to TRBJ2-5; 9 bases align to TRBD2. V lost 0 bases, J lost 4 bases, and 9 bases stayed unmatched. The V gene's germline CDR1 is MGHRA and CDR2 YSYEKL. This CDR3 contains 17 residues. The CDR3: CASSQDLNSGSRETQYF. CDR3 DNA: TGCGCCAGCAGCCAAGATCTTAATAGCGGGAGTCGAGAGACCCAGTACTTC.

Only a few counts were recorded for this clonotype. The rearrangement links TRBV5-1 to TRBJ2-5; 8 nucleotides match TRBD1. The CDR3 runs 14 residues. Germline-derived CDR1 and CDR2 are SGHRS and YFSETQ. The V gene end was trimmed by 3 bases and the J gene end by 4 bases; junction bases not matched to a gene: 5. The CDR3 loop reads CASSSDRAGETQYF. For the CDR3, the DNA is TGCGCCAGCAGCTCGGACAGGGCTGGAGAGACCCAGTACTTC.

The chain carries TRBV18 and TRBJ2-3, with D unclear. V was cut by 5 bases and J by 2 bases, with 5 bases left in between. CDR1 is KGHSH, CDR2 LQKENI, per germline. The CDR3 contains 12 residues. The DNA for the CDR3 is TGTGCCAGCTCAGACTTCACAGATACGCAGTATTTT. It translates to CASSDFTDTQYF.